These 21 T cell receptor beta chains originate from one sample sequenced in a study of shared clonotypes between healthy human individuals. Assay: immunoSEQ multiplex PCR; the TCRdb copy retains only in-frame clones and omits some. The sample yields approximately 710,000 clones, around 90% seen once. Material: memory CD8+ T cells from PBMCs. Stated subset: CD45RO+ cells pooled with CCR7-negative TemRA cells. The receptor set was obtained from a man younger than 30 in good health. Some clones in this sample may be carry-over from other donors' samples.

The chain is built from TRBV19 and TRBJ2-1; D ambiguous. This CDR3 has 14 residues. Germline loops: CDR1 LNHDA, CDR2 SQIVND (reference sequence). V was trimmed by 3 bases and J by 3 bases, leaving 9 bases between them. The CDR3 here is CASSIELLYNEQFF. The CDR3 DNA reads TGTGCCAGTAGTATCGAACTCCTCTACAATGAGCAGTTCTTC. Combining the CDR3 with reference TRBV19 and TRBJ2-1 gives the whole variable domain DGGITQSPKYLFRKEGQNVTLSCEQNLNHDAMYWYRQDPGQGLRLIYYSQIVNDFQKGDIAEGYSVSREKKESFPLTVTSAQKNPTAFYLCASSIELLYNEQFFGPGTRLTVL.

The chain links TRBV6-5 to TRBJ1-1; 7 bases agree with TRBD1. Germline CDR1 MNHEY, CDR2 SVGAGI. The CDR3 contains 16 residues. V dropped 2 bases and J dropped 7; count of bases not matched to a gene: 13. CDR3 sequence reads: CASSYSPQGGFIEAFF. CDR3 DNA: TGTGCCAGCAGTTACAGCCCCCAGGGGGGGTTCATTGAAGCTTTCTTT.

The chain is built from TRBV27 and TRBJ2-7; 12 nucleotides align to TRBD2. Germline CDR1 and CDR2: MNHEY and SMNVEV (reference sequence). The CDR3 runs 17 residues. J lost 1 base, V lost 5 bases, and 9 bases had no gene match. CDR3 residues: CASSGIMTSGSSYEQYF. CDR3 sequence (DNA): TGTGCCAGCAGTGGGATAATGACTAGCGGGAGTTCCTACGAGCAGTACTTC.

This sequence joins TRBV7-6 and TRBJ2-7; 8 bases fit TRBD2. Trimming took 5 bases from V and 5 from J; bases not matched to a gene: 8. The CDR3 contains 14 residues. The germline CDR1 and CDR2 sequences are SGHVS and FNYEAQ. CDR3 sequence (DNA): TGTGCCAGCAGCCCCGGGGGGGGGCTAAACGAGCAGTACTTC. Translating gives CASSPGGGLNEQYF.

The table lists this clone with many counts. The chain couples TRBV11-2 to TRBJ2-1; 12 bases align to TRBD2. Germline V gene lookup returns CDR1 SGHAT and CDR2 FQNNGV. V gave up 7 bases and J gave up 0 bases; unmatched junction bases: 1. This CDR3 has 15 residues. The CDR3, as DNA: TGTGCCAGCACACTAGCGGGAGGCTCCTACAATGAGCAGTTCTTC. It encodes CASTLAGGSYNEQFF. Based on the CDR3 plus reference TRBV11-2 and TRBJ2-1, the full variable domain is EAGVAQSPRYKIIEKRQSVAFWCNPISGHATLYWYQQILGQGPKLLIQFQNNGVVDDSQLPKDRFSAERLKGVDSTLKIQPAKLEDSAVYLCASTLAGGSYNEQFFGPGTRLTVL.

The V and J genes are TRBV5-1 and TRBJ1-6, with D hard to call. From germline, CDR1 is SGHRS and CDR2 YFSETQ. This CDR3 is built from 14 residues. Trimming cost V 7 bases and J 7 bases, with 15 bases left between them. CDR3 loop: CASQNEGYNSPLHF. DNA of the CDR3: TGCGCCAGCCAAAATGAAGGCTACAATTCACCCCTCCACTTT. Together with reference TRBV5-1 and TRBJ1-6, the CDR3 gives the full variable domain: KAGVTQTPRYLIKTRGQQVTLSCSPISGHRSVSWYQQTPGQGLQFLFEYFSETQRNKGNFPGRFSGRQFSNSRSEMNVSTLELGDSALYLCASQNEGYNSPLHFGNGTRLTVT.

The chain recombines TRBV2 with TRBJ1-2; a possible D gene is TRBD1 (5 bases). CDR1 and CDR2 (germline): SNHLY, FYNNEI. Trimming shortened V by 4 bases and J by 6 bases, and 21 bases separated the two germline ends. This CDR3 contains 16 residues. CDR3 coding DNA: TGTGCCAGCAGTGGAGCGATGTGGGACCCGAGGAATGGCTACACCTTC. Its protein is CASSGAMWDPRNGYTF.

J is TRBJ2-1 and V is TRBV18; D may be TRBD2 (6 bases). The germline gives CDR1 KGHSH, CDR2 LQKENI. V lost 4 bases, J lost 7 bases, and 14 bases lay in between. This CDR3 contains 14 residues. This CDR3 is CASSLPGLLNEQFF. For the CDR3, the DNA is TGTGCCAGCTCACTTCCGGGACTTCTAAATGAGCAGTTCTTC.

V usage is TRBV21-1 and J usage is TRBJ1-2; the table names TRBD1, a call not compared with the DNA. TRBV21-1 has pseudogene status. The length of the CDR3 is 14 residues. The CDR3, as DNA: TGTGCCCACAGCAAGTCAGACAGGGGAGGTGGCTACACCTTC. It encodes CAHSKSDRGGGYTF.

The chain has TRBV11-3 and TRBJ2-1; D is possibly TRBD2 (6 bases). This CDR3 is built from 13 residues. V was pared by 1 base and J by 7 bases, with 8 bases between. Germline CDR1 reads SGHNT; CDR2 reads YENEEA. DNA of the CDR3: TGTGCCAGCAGCTTAGGTCGGGGGAATGAGCAGTTCTTC. The encoded protein is CASSLGRGNEQFF. Full variable domain (missing parts from reference TRBV11-3 and TRBJ2-1): EAGVVQSPRYKIIEKKQPVAFWCNPISGHNTLYWYLQNLGQGPELLIRYENEEAVDDSQLPKDRFSAERLKGVDSTLKIQPAELGDSAVYLCASSLGRGNEQFFGPGTRLTVL.

This chain uses TRBV28 with TRBJ1-2; 7 nucleotides match TRBD1. The CDR3 has 19 amino acids. CDR1 is MDHEN and CDR2 is SYDVKM in the germline V gene. The ends lost 4 bases at V and 0 bases at J; junction bases unmatched: 17. This CDR3 is CASSSYPSDQGVSNYGYTF. The CDR3 DNA sequence: TGTGCCAGCAGTTCATATCCCAGCGATCAGGGGGTCTCTAACTATGGCTACACCTTC.

The chain links TRBV19 to TRBJ1-5; D not resolved. The CDR3 has 14 amino acids. Germline V gene sequence: CDR1 LNHDA, CDR2 SQIVND (reference sequence). V lost 1 base, J lost 4 bases, and 8 bases lay in between. The CDR3 bases are TGTGCCAGTAGTATAGTTTCAGCTAATCAGCCCCAGCATTTT. This codes for CASSIVSANQPQHF.

This clone was observed a single time. The CDR3: CASSLGGLAGVSTDTQYF. CDR3 in DNA: TGCGCCAGCAGCTTGGGCGGACTAGCGGGGGTTAGCACAGATACGCAGTATTTT. The chain employs TRBV4-3 and TRBJ2-3, with 13 bases aligning to TRBD2. Germline CDR1 reads LGHNA; CDR2 reads YSLEER. The V and J ends lost 5 bases and 0 bases, in that order; junction bases with no gene match: 8. The CDR3 consists of 18 residues.

The chain carries TRBV7-2 and TRBJ2-1, with 10 bases that match TRBD2. The junction had 3 bases not matched to a gene; V was cut back by 4 bases and J by 3 bases. The CDR3 is 15 residues long. Per germline, CDR1 SGHTA and CDR2 FQGNSA. Here the CDR3 reads CASSSIAGGYNEQFF. The DNA of the CDR3 is TGTGCCAGCAGCTCAATAGCGGGAGGCTACAATGAGCAGTTCTTC.

This chain uses TRBV4-3 with TRBJ2-6; 7 positions agree with TRBD1. Germline V lookup: CDR1 LGHNA, CDR2 YSLEER. V dropped 0 bases and J dropped 2; count of bases not matched to a gene: 4. CDR3 size: 17 residues. CDR3 sequence reads: CASSQDFDRAGANVLTF. The CDR3 DNA is TGCGCCAGCAGCCAAGATTTCGACAGGGCTGGGGCCAACGTCCTGACTTTC.

The CDR3 reads CASSSRPGGDYGYTF. The CDR3 DNA sequence: TGTGCCAGCAGTTCACGCCCAGGGGGGGACTATGGCTACACCTTC. J is TRBJ1-2 and V is TRBV28; 7 nucleotides agree with TRBD1. Per germline, CDR1 MDHEN and CDR2 SYDVKM. Trimming took 4 bases from V and 3 from J; bases not matched to a gene: 8. CDR3 length: 15 residues.

V usage is TRBV30 and J usage is TRBJ2-7; D might be TRBD2 (5 bases). The CDR3 has 12 amino acids. Germline lookup yields CDR1 GTSNPN and CDR2 SVGIG (reference sequence). The germline V and J ends were trimmed by 4 bases and 3 bases, with 10 bases remaining between them. The DNA of the CDR3 is TGTGCCTGGATCCCTCGGGGCTACGAGCAGTACTTC. It codes for CAWIPRGYEQYF.

The chain couples TRBV7-9 to TRBJ2-7; 9 bases line up with TRBD1. The CDR3 is 14 residues long. Per the germline V gene, CDR1 is SEHNR and CDR2 is FQNEAQ (reference sequence). With V trimmed by 4 bases and J by 5 bases, 6 bases remained unmatched. CDR3 DNA sequence: TGTGCCAGCAGCTACAGGACAGGGGTCCACGAGCAGTACTTC. Translation: CASSYRTGVHEQYF. The full variable domain, its missing parts supplied by reference TRBV7-9 and TRBJ2-7, is DTGVSQNPRHKITKRGQNVTFRCDPISEHNRLYWYRQTLGQGPEFLTYFQNEAQLEKSRLLSDRFSAERPKGSFSTLEIQRTEQGDSAMYLCASSYRTGVHEQYFGPGTRLTVT.

The chain recombines TRBV9 with TRBJ2-6; D uncertain. Per the germline V gene, CDR1 is SGDLS and CDR2 is YYNGEE. V lost 4 bases and J lost 0, with 8 bases in between. The CDR3 extends over 15 amino acids. In DNA form, the CDR3 reads TGTGCCAGCAGCACATCCAGCTCTGGGGCCAACGTCCTGACTTTC. Protein: CASSTSSSGANVLTF.

The rearrangement uses TRBV7-9 and TRBJ2-7; the D call may be TRBD1 or TRBD2 (6 bases each). Germline assignment: CDR1 SEHNR and CDR2 FQNEAQ (reference sequence). This CDR3 comprises 15 residues. V lost 5 bases and J 5 bases, leaving 19 bases between the germline ends. The DNA for the CDR3 is TGTGCCAGCAGCACCCCGACGATCGGGGGCCACGAGCAGTACTTC. Its protein product is CASSTPTIGGHEQYF.

The chain joins TRBV7-9 to TRBJ2-3, with 7 bases that match TRBD2. The CDR3 has 11 residues. Germline V lookup: CDR1 SEHNR, CDR2 FQNEAQ (reference sequence). The ends lost 7 bases at V and 6 bases at J; junction bases unmatched: 1. The CDR3 spells CASTGRDTQYF. Here the CDR3 DNA reads TGTGCCAGCACCGGGAGGGATACGCAGTATTTT.